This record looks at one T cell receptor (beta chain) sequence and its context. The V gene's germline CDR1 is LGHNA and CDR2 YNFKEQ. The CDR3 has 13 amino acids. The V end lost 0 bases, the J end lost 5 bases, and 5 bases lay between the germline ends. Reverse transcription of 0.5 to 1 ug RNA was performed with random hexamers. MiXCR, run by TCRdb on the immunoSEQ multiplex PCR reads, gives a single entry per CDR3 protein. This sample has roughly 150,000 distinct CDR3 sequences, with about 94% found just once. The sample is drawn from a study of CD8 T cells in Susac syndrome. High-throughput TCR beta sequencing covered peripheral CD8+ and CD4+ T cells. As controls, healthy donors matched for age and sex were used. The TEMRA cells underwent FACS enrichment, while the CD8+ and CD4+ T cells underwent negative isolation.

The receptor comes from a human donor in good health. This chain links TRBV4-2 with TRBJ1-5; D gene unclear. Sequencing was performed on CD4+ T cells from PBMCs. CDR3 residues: CASSQDTDQPQHF. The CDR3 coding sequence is TGTGCCAGCAGCCAAGATACGGATCAGCCCCAGCATTTT.